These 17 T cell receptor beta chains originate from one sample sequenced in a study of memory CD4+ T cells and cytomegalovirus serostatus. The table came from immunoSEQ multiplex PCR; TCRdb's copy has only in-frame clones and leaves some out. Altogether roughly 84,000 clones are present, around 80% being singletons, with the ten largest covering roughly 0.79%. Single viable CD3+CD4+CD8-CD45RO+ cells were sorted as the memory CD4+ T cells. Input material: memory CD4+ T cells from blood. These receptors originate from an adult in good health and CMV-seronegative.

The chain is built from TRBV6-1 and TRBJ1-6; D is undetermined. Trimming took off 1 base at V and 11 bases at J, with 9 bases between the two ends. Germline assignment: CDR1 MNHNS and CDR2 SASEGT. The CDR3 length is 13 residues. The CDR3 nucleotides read TGTGCCAGCAGTGAAGTCCCAGCGGCACCCCTCCACTTT. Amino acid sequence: CASSEVPAAPLHF.

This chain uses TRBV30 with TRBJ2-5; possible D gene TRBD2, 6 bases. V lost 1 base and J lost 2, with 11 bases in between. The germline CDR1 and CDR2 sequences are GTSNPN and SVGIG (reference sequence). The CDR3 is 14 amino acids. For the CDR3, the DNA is TGTGCCTGGAGTGGGTGGGGACTTCAAGAGACCCAGTACTTC. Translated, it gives CAWSGWGLQETQYF.

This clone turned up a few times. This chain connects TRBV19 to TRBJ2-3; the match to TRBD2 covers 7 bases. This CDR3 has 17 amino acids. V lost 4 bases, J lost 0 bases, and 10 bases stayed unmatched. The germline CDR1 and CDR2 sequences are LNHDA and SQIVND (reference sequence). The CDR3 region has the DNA TGTGCCAGTAGTAACCCGCGGGGGACCGCTAGCACAGATACGCAGTATTTT. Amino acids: CASSNPRGTASTDTQYF.

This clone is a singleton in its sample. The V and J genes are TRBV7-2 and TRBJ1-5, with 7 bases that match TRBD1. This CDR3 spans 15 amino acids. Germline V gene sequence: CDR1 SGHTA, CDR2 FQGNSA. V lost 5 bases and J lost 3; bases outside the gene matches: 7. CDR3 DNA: TGTGCCAGCAGCCAGGGGGGGCAGTACAATCAGCCCCAGCATTTT. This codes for CASSQGGQYNQPQHF.

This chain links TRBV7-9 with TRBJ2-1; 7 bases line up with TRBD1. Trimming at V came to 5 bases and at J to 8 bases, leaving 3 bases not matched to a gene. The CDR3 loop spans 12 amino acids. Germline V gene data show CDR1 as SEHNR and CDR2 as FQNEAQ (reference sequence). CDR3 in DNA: TGTGCCAGCAGCACCACAGGGGATGAGCAGTTCTTC. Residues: CASSTTGDEQFF.

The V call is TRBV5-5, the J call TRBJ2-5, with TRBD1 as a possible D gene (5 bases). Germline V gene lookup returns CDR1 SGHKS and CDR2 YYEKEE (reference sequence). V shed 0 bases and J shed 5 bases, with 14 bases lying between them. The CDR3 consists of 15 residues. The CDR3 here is CASSLGFGRVETQYF. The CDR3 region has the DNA TGTGCCAGCAGCTTGGGGTTCGGCAGGGTTGAGACCCAGTACTTC. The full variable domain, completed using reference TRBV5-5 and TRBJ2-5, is DAGVTQSPTHLIKTRGQQVTLRCSPISGHKSVSWYQQVLGQGPQFIFQYYEKEERGRGNFPDRFSARQFPNYSSELNVNALLLGDSALYLCASSLGFGRVETQYFGPGTRLLVL.

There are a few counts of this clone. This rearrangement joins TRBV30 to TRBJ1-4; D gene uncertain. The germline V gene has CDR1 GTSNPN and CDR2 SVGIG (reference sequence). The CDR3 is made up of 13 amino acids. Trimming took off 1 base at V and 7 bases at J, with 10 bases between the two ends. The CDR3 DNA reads TGTGCCTGGAGTGGGGGAATTGTTGAAAAACTGTTTTTT. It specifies CAWSGGIVEKLFF. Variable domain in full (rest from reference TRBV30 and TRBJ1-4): SQTIHQWPATLVQPVGSPLSLECTVEGTSNPNLYWYRQAAGRGLQLLFYSVGIGQISSEVPQNLSASRPQDRQFILSSKKLLLSDSGFYLCAWSGGIVEKLFFGSGTQLSVL.

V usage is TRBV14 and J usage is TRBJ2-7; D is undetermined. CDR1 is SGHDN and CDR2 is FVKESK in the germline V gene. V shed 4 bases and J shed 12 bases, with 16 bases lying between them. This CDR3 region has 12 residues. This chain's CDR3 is CASSLASSSPYF. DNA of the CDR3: TGTGCCAGCAGCCTCGCTTCGAGCTCTCCGTACTTC. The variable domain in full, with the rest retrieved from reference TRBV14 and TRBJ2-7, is EAGVTQFPSHSVIEKGQTVTLRCDPISGHDNLYWYRRVMGKEIKFLLHFVKESKQDESGMPNNRFLAERTGGTYSTLKVQPAELEDSGVYFCASSLASSSPYFGPGTRLTVT.

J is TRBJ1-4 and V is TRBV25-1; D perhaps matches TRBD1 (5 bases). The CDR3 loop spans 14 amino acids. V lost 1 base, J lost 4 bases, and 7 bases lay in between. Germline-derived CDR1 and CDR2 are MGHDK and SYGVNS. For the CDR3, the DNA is TGTGCCAGCAGTGAATTGGGGGTTAATGAAAAACTGTTTTTT. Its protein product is CASSELGVNEKLFF.

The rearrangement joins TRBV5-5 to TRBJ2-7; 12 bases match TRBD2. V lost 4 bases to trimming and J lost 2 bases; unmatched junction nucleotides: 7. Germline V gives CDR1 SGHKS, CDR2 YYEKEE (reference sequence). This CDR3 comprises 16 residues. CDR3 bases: TGTGCCAGCAGCACGAGACTAGCGGGGGTAACCTACGAGCAGTACTTC. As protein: CASSTRLAGVTYEQYF.

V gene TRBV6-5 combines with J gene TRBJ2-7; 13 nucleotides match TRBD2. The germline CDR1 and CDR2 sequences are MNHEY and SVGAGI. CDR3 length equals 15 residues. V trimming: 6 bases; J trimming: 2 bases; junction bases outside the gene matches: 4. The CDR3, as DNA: TGTGCCAGCAGACGGACTAGCGGGGGTACCTACGAGCAGTACTTC. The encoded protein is CASRRTSGGTYEQYF.

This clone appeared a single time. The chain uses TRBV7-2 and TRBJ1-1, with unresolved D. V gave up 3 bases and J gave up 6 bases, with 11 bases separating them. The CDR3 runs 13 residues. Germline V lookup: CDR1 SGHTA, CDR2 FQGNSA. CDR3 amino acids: CASSLVRGPEAFF. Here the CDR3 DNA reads TGTGCCAGCAGCTTGGTCCGAGGTCCTGAAGCTTTCTTT.

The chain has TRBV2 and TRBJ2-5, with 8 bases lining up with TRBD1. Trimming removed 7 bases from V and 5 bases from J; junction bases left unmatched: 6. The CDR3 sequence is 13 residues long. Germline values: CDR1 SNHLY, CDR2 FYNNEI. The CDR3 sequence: CASTGGGGETQYF. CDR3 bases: TGTGCCAGCACAGGGGGCGGCGGGGAGACCCAGTACTTC.

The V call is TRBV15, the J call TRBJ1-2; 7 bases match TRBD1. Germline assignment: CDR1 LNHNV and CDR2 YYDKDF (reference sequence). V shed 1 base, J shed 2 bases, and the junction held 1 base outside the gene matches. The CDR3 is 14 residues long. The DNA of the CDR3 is TGTGCCACCAGCAGAGGACAGGGCAACTATGGCTACACCTTC. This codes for CATSRGQGNYGYTF.

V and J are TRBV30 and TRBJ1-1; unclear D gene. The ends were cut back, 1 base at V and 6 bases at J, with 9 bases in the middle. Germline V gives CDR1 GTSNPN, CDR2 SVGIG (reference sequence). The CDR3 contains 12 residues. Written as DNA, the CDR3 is TGTGCCTGGAGTGACAGTGCGGCTGAAGCTTTCTTT. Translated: CAWSDSAAEAFF.

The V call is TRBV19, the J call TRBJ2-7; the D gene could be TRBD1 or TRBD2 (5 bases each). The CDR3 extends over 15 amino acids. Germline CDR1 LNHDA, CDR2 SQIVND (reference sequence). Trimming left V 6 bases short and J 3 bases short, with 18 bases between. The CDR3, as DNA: TGTGCCAGTAGCGTGCTGGCCGGGGCCCACTACGAGCAGTACTTC. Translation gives CASSVLAGAHYEQYF.

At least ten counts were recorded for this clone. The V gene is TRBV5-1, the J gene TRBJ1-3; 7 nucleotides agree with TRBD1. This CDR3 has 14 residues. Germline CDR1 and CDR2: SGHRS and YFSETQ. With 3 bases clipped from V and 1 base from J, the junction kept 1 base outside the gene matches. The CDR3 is CASSSTGSGNTIYF. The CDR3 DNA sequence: TGCGCCAGCAGCTCGACAGGGTCTGGAAACACCATATATTTT.